Listed below are T cell receptor beta chains from one sample, sequenced in a study of blood T cell repertoires in COVID-19. This table comes from immunoSEQ multiplex PCR, and its TCRdb copy is limited to in-frame clones, with some not included. Among roughly 24,000 clones listed, almost 95% were seen once. Specimen: peripheral blood. The receptors come from a human donor in a cohort sampled during active COVID-19. CDR3s include the opening cysteine and the closing phenylalanine or tryptophan. Each record gives: clone size, J gene, D gene, V gene, CDR3 protein, CDR3 DNA. The D gene is left open where the match is weak. The size field is filled for only some rows; it gives once, few, many or a size class.

>.|TRBJ1-1|TRBD1|TRBV7-9
CASSPPGGQGGTEAFF
TGTGCCAGCAGCCCCCCGGGGGGACAGGGAGGCACTGAAGCTTTCTTT
>.|TRBJ2-1|TRBD2|TRBV5-4
CASSLATSGIDNEQFF
TGTGCCAGCAGCTTGGCGACTAGCGGGATCGACAATGAGCAGTTCTTC
>.|TRBJ2-1|TRBD2|TRBV11-3
CASSLAGLAGASYYNEQFF
TGTGCCAGCAGCTTAGCGGGACTAGCGGGTGCAAGTTACTACAATGAGCAGTTCTTC
>.|TRBJ2-1|.|TRBV19
CASSIWSLASNNEQFF
TGTGCCAGTAGTATTTGGAGCCTAGCGAGCAACAATGAGCAGTTCTTC
>.|TRBJ2-1|.|TRBV9
CASSHSSSYNEQFF
TGTGCCAGCAGCCACTCTAGCTCCTACAATGAGCAGTTCTTC
>.|TRBJ2-3|TRBD1|TRBV5-4
CASSAGTDSTDTQYF
TGTGCCAGCAGTGCCGGGACAGACAGCACAGATACGCAGTATTTT
>.|TRBJ2-7|.|TRBV2
CASSERVTFSYEQYF
TGTGCCAGCAGTGAGAGGGTGACTTTCTCCTACGAGCAGTACTTC
>.|TRBJ1-2|.|TRBV24-1
CATRDSINYGYTF
TGTGCCACCAGGGACAGCATTAACTATGGCTACACCTTC
>.|TRBJ1-3|.|TRBV5-4
CASSLGGLSSGNTIYF
TGTGCCAGCAGCTTGGGGGGACTGTCCTCTGGAAACACCATATATTTT
>.|TRBJ2-7|.|TRBV28
CASSSPGEGSYEQYF
TGTGCCAGCAGTTCCCCAGGGGAGGGATCCTACGAGCAGTACTTC
>.|TRBJ1-1|TRBD1|TRBV6-5
CASRPQTGANTEAFF
TGTGCCAGCCGCCCCCAGACAGGGGCGAACACTGAAGCTTTCTTT
>.|TRBJ2-1|TRBD2|TRBV7-6
CASSSKFQRGDNEQFF
TGTGCCAGCAGCTCTAAGTTCCAGCGGGGTGATAATGAGCAGTTCTTC
>.|TRBJ1-5|.|TRBV4-3
CASSQDSGRGNQPQHF
TGCGCCAGCAGCCAAGATTCGGGCAGGGGCAATCAGCCCCAGCATTTT
>.|TRBJ1-2|.|TRBV4-3
CASSRGGRSYTF
TGCGCCAGCAGTCGGGGGGGAAGAAGCTACACCTTC
>.|TRBJ2-1|.|TRBV29-1
CRPLSGGPYNEQFF
TGCAGACCCCTAAGCGGTGGTCCATACAATGAGCAGTTCTTC
>.|TRBJ2-1|.|TRBV5-1
CASSLELAVTNNEQFF
TGCGCCAGCAGCTTGGAATTAGCTGTAACCAACAATGAGCAGTTCTTC
>.|TRBJ1-4|.|TRBV20-1
CSAGGGPLETKKLFF
TGCAGTGCTGGTGGAGGGCCGTTAGAAACGAAAAAACTGTTTTTT
>.|TRBJ2-1|.|TRBV18
CASSQRTASYNEQFF
TGTGCCAGCTCCCAAAGGACAGCGTCCTACAATGAGCAGTTCTTC
>.|TRBJ2-1|TRBD2|TRBV29-1
CSGRTSGGWDEQFF
TGCAGCGGCAGGACTAGCGGGGGGTGGGATGAGCAGTTCTTC
>.|TRBJ1-3|.|TRBV7-9
CASSPKQRLSGNTIYF
TGTGCCAGCAGCCCGAAACAGCGGCTCTCTGGAAACACCATATATTTT
>.|TRBJ1-1|TRBD1|TRBV6-5
CASKKGDRGNTEAFF
TGTGCCAGCAAGAAAGGGGACAGGGGGAACACTGAAGCTTTCTTT
>.|TRBJ2-1|TRBD2|TRBV2
CASSDGAGGTYNEQFF
TGTGCCAGCAGTGACGGCGCGGGGGGCACCTACAATGAGCAGTTCTTC
>.|TRBJ1-2|TRBD1|TRBV11-2
CASSSGRGRGYGYTF
TGTGCCAGCAGCTCGGGTAGGGGGCGAGGGTATGGCTACACCTTC
>.|TRBJ2-4|.|TRBV25-1
CASSESSAGDIQYF
TGTGCCAGCAGTGAATCAAGCGCGGGTGACATTCAGTACTTC
>.|TRBJ2-1|TRBD2|TRBV5-8
CASSFPSGTTEQFF
TGTGCCAGCAGCTTCCCTAGCGGGACGACTGAGCAGTTCTTC
>.|TRBJ2-3|TRBD2|TRBV5-5
CASSPLAGGPDTQYF
TGTGCCAGCAGCCCACTAGCGGGGGGGCCGGATACGCAGTATTTT
>once|TRBJ1-4|.|TRBV28
CASSGQGYEFEKLFF
TGTGCCAGCAGTGGGCAGGGTTATGAGTTTGAAAAACTGTTTTTT
>.|TRBJ2-7|TRBD1|TRBV19
CASSMRGQRYEQYF
TGTGCCAGTAGTATGAGGGGACAGCGCTACGAGCAGTACTTC
>.|TRBJ1-5|.|TRBV6-5
CASSYSRWQPQHF
TGTGCCAGCAGTTACTCGAGATGGCAGCCCCAGCATTTT
>.|TRBJ2-1|.|TRBV13
CASTPDRSSYNEQFF
TGTGCCAGCACCCCGGACAGAAGCTCCTACAATGAGCAGTTCTTC
>.|TRBJ2-5|TRBD2|TRBV10-3
CAISESGTSRETQYF
TGTGCCATCAGTGAGTCCGGGACTAGCAGAGAGACCCAGTACTTC
>.|TRBJ2-7|.|TRBV19
CASKDPGRWEQYF
TGTGCCAGTAAAGACCCAGGGAGGTGGGAGCAGTACTTC
>.|TRBJ1-1|.|TRBV6-5
CASSYSIRSNTEAFF
TGTGCCAGCAGTTACTCTATCCGGAGCAACACTGAAGCTTTCTTT
>.|TRBJ2-7|.|TRBV7-8
CASSSIGGSPRGEQYF
TGTGCCAGCAGCTCAATAGGCGGCAGTCCGAGGGGGGAGCAGTACTTC
>.|TRBJ2-7|TRBD1|TRBV5-4
CASSPDYRDRLYEQYF
TGTGCCAGCAGCCCCGATTACCGGGACAGACTCTACGAGCAGTACTTC
>once|TRBJ2-5|.|TRBV2
CASGWIDRAQETQYF
TGTGCCAGCGGGTGGATCGACAGAGCCCAAGAGACCCAGTACTTC
>.|TRBJ2-3|.|TRBV3-1/TRBV3-2
CASSQDPSTDTQYF
TGTGCCAGCAGCCAAGATCCAAGCACAGATACGCAGTATTTT
>.|TRBJ2-7|.|TRBV7-2
CASSLEGAAQEQYF
TGTGCCAGCAGCTTAGAAGGGGCGGCGCAAGAGCAGTACTTC
>.|TRBJ1-1|.|TRBV3-1/TRBV3-2
CASSFIGTPVMNTEAFF
TGTGCCAGCAGCTTCATTGGGACTCCCGTCATGAACACTGAAGCTTTCTTT
>few|TRBJ1-6|.|TRBV10-1
CASSSCTGENSPLHF
TGCGCCAGCAGTTCGTGTACGGGAGAGAATTCACCCCTCCACTTT
>.|TRBJ1-6|.|TRBV5-6
CASSVWDGGPLHF
TGTGCCAGCAGCGTGTGGGACGGGGGACCCCTCCACTTT
>.|TRBJ1-1|.|TRBV28
CASSPNTGQTEAFF
TGTGCCAGCAGTCCGAATACAGGGCAGACTGAAGCTTTCTTT
>.|TRBJ1-1|.|TRBV10-3
CAISPGQVNTEAFF
TGTGCCATCAGCCCGGGACAAGTGAACACTGAAGCTTTCTTT
>.|TRBJ1-5|TRBD1|TRBV2
CASRGDSTNQPQHF
TGTGCCAGCAGGGGGGACAGCACGAATCAGCCCCAGCATTTT
>.|TRBJ2-1|.|TRBV24-1
CATTHRQEQFF
TGTGCCACCACCCATCGACAGGAGCAGTTCTTC
>.|TRBJ1-1|.|TRBV11-3
CASSWRGGNTEAFF
TGTGCCAGCAGCTGGAGAGGTGGGAACACTGAAGCTTTCTTT
>.|TRBJ2-1|TRBD2|TRBV6-5
CASSSTGTSGVGEQFF
TGTGCCAGCAGTTCGACCGGGACTAGCGGGGTGGGTGAGCAGTTCTTC
>.|TRBJ1-6|TRBD1|TRBV3-1/TRBV3-2
CASSHGTVPNSPLHF
TGTGCCAGCAGCCACGGGACAGTTCCCAATTCACCCCTCCACTTT